The rows below give T cell receptor beta chains drawn from one sample of a study of blood T cells in healthy people across ages. MiXCR, applied by TCRdb to the 5' RACE reads, yields one record per CDR3 protein. The table shows about 800,000 distinct CDR3 sequences, with 25% occurring only once. This sample was also put to use in a study of T cells of mothers and their children.

Sequencing was carried out using blood. All receptors come from a boy aged 10-17 years in good health. Both conserved end residues are trimmed from each CDR3. The D gene is left open where the match is weak.

D: TRBD2; V: TRBV7-3; J: TRBJ2-1; CDR3: ASSLGLAQPHNEQF
D: .; V: TRBV7-9; J: TRBJ2-7; CDR3: ASSSERGAYEQY
D: .; V: TRBV4-2; J: TRBJ2-2; CDR3: ASRGVMAGGELF
D: .; V: TRBV7-2; J: TRBJ2-1; CDR3: ASSLVRLLHEQF
D: TRBD2; V: TRBV6-1; J: TRBJ2-5; CDR3: ASSATSGSSQETQY
D: TRBD2; V: TRBV7-2; J: TRBJ2-5; CDR3: ASGYRLAGRETQY
D: .; V: TRBV4-3; J: TRBJ1-1; CDR3: ASSLIQGTNTEAF
D: .; V: TRBV6-5; J: TRBJ2-7; CDR3: ASTRGSPTSYEQY
D: .; V: TRBV27; J: TRBJ1-5; CDR3: ASSRLGQPQH
D: TRBD1; V: TRBV5-1; J: TRBJ2-5; CDR3: ASTGTGQKVETQY
D: TRBD2; V: TRBV19; J: TRBJ2-1; CDR3: ASSTGLAGYNEQF
D: .; V: TRBV12-3/TRBV12-4; J: TRBJ2-2; CDR3: ASSSTNWNTGELF
D: TRBD2; V: TRBV3-1; J: TRBJ2-7; CDR3: ASSRTSVMSLPDYEQY
D: .; V: TRBV12-3/TRBV12-4; J: TRBJ2-3; CDR3: ASSFKAGARTDTQY
D: .; V: TRBV28; J: TRBJ1-6; CDR3: ASSLAGLGGSPLH
D: .; V: TRBV4-3; J: .; CDR3: ASSQVDTYNEQF
D: TRBD1; V: TRBV12-3/TRBV12-4; J: TRBJ2-7; CDR3: ASGRTGPWEQY
D: .; V: TRBV12-3/TRBV12-4; J: TRBJ1-4; CDR3: ASSLLGTNEKRF
D: .; V: TRBV21-1; J: TRBJ2-5; CDR3: ASSIATSGSVETQY
D: TRBD1; V: TRBV7-2; J: TRBJ2-7; CDR3: ASSLVSSGGTYEQY
D: TRBD2; V: TRBV7-9; J: TRBJ2-7; CDR3: ASSPIAGETYEQY
D: TRBD1; V: TRBV6-6; J: TRBJ2-3; CDR3: ASSGQGPDTQY
D: TRBD2; V: TRBV5-1; J: TRBJ2-3; CDR3: ASSARNSGLPGTDTQY